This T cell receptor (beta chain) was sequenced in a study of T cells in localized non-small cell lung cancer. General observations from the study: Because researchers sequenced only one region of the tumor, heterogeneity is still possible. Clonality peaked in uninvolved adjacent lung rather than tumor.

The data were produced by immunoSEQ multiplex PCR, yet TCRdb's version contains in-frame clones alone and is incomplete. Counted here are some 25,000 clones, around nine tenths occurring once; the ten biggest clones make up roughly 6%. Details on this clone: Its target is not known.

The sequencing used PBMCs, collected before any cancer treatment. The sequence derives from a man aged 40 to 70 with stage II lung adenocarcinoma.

The CDR3 nucleotides read TGTGCCAGCAGTCCGACGGATAGCAATCAGCCCCAGCATTTT. This translates into CASSPTDSNQPQHF. The chain carries TRBV6-6 and TRBJ1-5; D ambiguous. The germline V gene has CDR1 MNHNY and CDR2 SVGAGI (reference sequence). The CDR3 totals 14 residues. Deletions cut 5 bases from V and 0 bases from J, with 8 bases between.